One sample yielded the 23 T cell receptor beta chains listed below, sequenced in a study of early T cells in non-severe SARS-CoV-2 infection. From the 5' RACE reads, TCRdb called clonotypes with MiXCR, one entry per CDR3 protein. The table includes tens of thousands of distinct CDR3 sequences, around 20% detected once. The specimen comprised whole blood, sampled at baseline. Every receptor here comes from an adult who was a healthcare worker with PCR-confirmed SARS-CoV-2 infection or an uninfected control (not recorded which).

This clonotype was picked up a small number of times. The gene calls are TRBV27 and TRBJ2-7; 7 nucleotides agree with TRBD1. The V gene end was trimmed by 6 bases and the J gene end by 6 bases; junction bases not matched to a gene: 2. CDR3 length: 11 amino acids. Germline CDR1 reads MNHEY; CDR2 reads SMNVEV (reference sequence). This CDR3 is CASRRGPEQYF. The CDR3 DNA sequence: TGTGCCAGCAGGAGGGGGCCCGAGCAGTACTTC.

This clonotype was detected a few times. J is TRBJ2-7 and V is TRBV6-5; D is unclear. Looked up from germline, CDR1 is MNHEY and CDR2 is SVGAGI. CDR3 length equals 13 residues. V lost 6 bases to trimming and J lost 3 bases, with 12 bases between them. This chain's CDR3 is CASRRKAYYEQYF. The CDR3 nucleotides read TGTGCCAGCAGGAGGAAGGCATACTACGAGCAGTACTTC.

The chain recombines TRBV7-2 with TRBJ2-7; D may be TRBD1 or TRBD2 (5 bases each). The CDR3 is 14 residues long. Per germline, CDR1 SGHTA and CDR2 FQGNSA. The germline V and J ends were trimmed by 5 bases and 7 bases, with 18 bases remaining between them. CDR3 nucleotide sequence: TGTGCCAGCAGCGGGGGTTACAGAACTTGGGAGCAGTACTTC. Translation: CASSGGYRTWEQYF.

CDR3 in DNA: TGTGCCAGCAGCTTCATGGGGTTGGAACGACTCACAGATACGCAGTATTTT. Encoded protein: CASSFMGLERLTDTQYF. The V and J genes are TRBV5-6 and TRBJ2-3; unclear D gene. V shed 2 bases and J shed 2 bases, with 18 bases lying between them. Germline V gene sequence: CDR1 SGHDT, CDR2 YYEEEE. This CDR3 spans 17 amino acids.

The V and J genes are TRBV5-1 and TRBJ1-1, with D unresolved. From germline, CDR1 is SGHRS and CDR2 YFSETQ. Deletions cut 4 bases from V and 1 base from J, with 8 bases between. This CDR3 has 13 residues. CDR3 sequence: CASSQQRNTEAFF. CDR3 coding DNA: TGCGCCAGCAGCCAACAGAGGAACACTGAAGCTTTCTTT.

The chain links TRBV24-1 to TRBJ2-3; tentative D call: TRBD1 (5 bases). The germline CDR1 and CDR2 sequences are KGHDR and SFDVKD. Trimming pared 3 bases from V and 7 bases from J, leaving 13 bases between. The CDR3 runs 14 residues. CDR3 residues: CATSDPIPGNTQYF. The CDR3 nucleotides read TGTGCCACCAGTGATCCAATACCAGGGAATACGCAGTATTTT.

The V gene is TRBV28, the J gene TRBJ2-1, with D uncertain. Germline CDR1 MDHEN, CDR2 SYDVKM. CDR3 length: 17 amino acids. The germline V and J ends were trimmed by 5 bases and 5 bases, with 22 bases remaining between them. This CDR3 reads CASSVGRVTARNNEQFF. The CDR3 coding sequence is TGTGCCAGCAGTGTTGGCCGCGTGACTGCAAGAAACAATGAGCAGTTCTTC.

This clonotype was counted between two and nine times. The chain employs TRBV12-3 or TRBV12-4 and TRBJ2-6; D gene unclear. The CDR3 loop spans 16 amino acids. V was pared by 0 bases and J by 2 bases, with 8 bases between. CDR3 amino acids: CASSLASLTGANVLTF. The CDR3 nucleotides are TGTGCCAGCAGTTTAGCGAGCCTCACTGGGGCCAACGTCCTGACTTTC.

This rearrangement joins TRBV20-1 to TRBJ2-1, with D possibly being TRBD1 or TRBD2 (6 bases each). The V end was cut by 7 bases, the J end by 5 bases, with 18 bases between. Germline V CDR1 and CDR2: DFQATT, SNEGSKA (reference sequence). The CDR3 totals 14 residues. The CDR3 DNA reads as TGCAGTGTTTTGGGGGGCAGGGACGACAATGAGCAGTTCTTC. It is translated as CSVLGGRDDNEQFF.

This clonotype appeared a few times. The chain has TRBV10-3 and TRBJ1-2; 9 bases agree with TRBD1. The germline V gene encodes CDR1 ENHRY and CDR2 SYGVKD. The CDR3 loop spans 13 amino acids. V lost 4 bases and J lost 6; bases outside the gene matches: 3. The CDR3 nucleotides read TGTGCCATCAGTGGGGGGACAGGGAATGGCTACACCTTC. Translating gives CAISGGTGNGYTF.

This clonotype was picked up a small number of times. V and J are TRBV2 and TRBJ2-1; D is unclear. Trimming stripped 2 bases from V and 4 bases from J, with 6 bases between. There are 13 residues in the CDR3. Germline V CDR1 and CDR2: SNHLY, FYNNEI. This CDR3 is CASSELLYNEQFF. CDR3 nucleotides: TGTGCCAGCAGTGAACTACTGTACAATGAGCAGTTCTTC.

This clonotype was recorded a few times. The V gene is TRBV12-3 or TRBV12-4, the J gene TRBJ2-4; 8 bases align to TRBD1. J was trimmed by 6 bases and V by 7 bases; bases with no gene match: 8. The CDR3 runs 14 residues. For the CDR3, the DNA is TGTGCCAGCAACCTGGCCGGGACAGGAAACATTCAGTACTTC. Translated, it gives CASNLAGTGNIQYF.

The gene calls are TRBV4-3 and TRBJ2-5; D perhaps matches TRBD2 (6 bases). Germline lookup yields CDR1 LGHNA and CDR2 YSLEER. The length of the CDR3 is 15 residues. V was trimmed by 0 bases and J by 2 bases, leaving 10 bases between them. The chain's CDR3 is CASSQDWSGQETQYF. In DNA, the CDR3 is TGCGCCAGCAGCCAAGATTGGAGCGGGCAAGAGACCCAGTACTTC.

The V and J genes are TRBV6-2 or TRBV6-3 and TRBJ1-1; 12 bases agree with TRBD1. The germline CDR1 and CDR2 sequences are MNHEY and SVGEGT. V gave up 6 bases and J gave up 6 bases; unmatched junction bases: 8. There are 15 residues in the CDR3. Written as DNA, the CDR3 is TGTGCCAGCAGGAATCCGGGACAGGGGGCCCCTGAAGCTTTCTTT. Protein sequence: CASRNPGQGAPEAFF.

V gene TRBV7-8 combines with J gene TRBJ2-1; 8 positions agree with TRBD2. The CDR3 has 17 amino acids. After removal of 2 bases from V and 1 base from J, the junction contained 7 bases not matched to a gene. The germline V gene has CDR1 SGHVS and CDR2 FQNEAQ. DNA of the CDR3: TGTGCCAGCAGCTTACTTACTAGCGGTGCATCCTACAATGAGCAGTTCTTC. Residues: CASSLLTSGASYNEQFF.

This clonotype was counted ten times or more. CDR3 DNA sequence: TGTGCCAGCAGCTCACAGGGGGTCACCGGGGAGCTGTTTTTT. Translating it yields CASSSQGVTGELFF. The chain joins TRBV7-9 to TRBJ2-2; 8 bases are a match to TRBD1. The CDR3 contains 14 residues. V was clipped by 4 bases and J by 4 bases; unmatched bases: 2. Germline V gives CDR1 SEHNR, CDR2 FQNEAQ (reference sequence).

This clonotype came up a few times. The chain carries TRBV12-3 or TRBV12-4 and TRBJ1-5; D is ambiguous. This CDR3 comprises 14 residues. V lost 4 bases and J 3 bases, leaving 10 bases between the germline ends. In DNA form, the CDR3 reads TGTGCCAGCAGTTCCGGACGGTCCAATCAGCCCCAGCATTTT. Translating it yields CASSSGRSNQPQHF.

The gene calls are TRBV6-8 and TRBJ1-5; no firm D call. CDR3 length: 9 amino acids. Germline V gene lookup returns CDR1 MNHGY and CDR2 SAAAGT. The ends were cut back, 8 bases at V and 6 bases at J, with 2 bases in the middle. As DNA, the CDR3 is TGTGCCAGCGGTCAGCCCCAGCATTTT. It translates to CASGQPQHF.

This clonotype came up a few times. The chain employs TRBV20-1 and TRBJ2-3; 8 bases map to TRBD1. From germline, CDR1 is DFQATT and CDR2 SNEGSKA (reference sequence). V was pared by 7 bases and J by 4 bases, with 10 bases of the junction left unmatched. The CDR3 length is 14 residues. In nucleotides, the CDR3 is TGCAGTGTTCCGGACAGGGTAGGGTCAGATACGCAGTATTTT. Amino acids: CSVPDRVGSDTQYF.

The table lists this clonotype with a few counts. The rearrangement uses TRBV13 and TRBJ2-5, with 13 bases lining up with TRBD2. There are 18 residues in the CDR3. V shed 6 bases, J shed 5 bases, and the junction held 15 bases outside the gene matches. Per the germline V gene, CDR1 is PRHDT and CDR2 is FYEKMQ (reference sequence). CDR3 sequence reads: CASRPSGTSGIITETQYF. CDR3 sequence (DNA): TGTGCCAGCAGACCAAGCGGGACTAGCGGGATTATTACGGAGACCCAGTACTTC.

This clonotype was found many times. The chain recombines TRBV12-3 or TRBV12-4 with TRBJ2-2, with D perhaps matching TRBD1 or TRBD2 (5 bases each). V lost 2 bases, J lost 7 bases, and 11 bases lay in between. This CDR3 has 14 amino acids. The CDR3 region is CASSLWGSDGELFF. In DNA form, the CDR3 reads TGTGCCAGCAGTTTATGGGGGTCTGACGGGGAGCTGTTTTTT.

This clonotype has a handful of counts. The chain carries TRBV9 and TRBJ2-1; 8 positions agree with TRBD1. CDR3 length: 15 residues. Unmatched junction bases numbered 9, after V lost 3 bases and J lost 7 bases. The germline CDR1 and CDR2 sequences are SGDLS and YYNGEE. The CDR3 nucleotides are TGTGCCAGCAGCGCCACCGGGACAGGTTGGAATGAGCAGTTCTTC. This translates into CASSATGTGWNEQFF.

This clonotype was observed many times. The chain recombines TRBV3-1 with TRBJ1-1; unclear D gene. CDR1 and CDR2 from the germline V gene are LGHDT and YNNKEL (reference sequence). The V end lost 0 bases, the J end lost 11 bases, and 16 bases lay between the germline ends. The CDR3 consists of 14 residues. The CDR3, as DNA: TGTGCCAGCAGCCAAGATATCCGACAAGGGATGGCTTTCTTT. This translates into CASSQDIRQGMAFF.